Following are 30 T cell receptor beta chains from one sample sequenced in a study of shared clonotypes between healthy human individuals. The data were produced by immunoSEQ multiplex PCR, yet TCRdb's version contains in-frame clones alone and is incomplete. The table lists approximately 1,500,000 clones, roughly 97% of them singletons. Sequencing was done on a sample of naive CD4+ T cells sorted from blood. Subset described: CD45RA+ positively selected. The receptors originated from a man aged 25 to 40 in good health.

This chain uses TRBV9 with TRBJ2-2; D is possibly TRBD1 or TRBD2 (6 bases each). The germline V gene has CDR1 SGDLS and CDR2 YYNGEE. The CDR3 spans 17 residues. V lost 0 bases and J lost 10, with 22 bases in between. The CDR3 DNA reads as TGTGCCAGCAGCGTAGTCGGAGGGGGAACCCCAATTCAGGAGCTGTTTTTT. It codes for CASSVVGGGTPIQELFF.

In DNA, the CDR3 is TGTGCCAGCAGTTACCCAACCGGGACAGGGTCCTACGAGCAGTACTTC. Its translation is CASSYPTGTGSYEQYF. V gene TRBV6-6 combines with J gene TRBJ2-7, with 9 bases lining up with TRBD1. The CDR3 is 16 residues long. The germline CDR1 and CDR2 sequences are MNHNY and SVGAGI (reference sequence). The V segment lost 2 bases and the J segment 1 base; nucleotides outside the gene matches: 6.

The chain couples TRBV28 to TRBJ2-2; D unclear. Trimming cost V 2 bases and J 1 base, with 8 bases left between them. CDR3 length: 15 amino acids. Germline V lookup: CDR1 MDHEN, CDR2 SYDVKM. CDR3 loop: CASSLPTLNTGELFF. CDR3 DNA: TGTGCCAGCAGTTTACCCACATTGAACACCGGGGAGCTGTTTTTT. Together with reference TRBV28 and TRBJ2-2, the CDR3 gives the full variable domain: DVKVTQSSRYLVKRTGEKVFLECVQDMDHENMFWYRQDPGLGLRLIYFSYDVKMKEKGDIPEGYSVSREKKERFSLILESASTNQTSMYLCASSLPTLNTGELFFGEGSRLTVL.

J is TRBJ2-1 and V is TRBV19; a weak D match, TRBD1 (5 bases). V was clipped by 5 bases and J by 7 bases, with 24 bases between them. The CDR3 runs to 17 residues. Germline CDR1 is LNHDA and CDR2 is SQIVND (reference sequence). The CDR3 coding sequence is TGTGCCAGTAGTTTACCCGGACGGTGGGATGGGGCGAATGAGCAGTTCTTC. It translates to CASSLPGRWDGANEQFF.

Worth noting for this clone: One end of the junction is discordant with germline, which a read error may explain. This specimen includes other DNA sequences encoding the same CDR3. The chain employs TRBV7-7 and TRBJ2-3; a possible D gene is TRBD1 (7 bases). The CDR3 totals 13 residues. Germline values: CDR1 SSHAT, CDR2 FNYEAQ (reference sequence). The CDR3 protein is CASSSGGTDTQYF. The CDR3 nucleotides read TGTGCTAGCAGCTCAGGGGGGACAGATACGCAGTATTTT.

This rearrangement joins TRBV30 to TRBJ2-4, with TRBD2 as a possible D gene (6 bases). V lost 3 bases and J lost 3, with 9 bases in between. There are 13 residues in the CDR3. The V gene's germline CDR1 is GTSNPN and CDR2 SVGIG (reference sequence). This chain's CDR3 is CAWRGSGKNIQYF. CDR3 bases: TGTGCCTGGAGGGGTAGCGGCAAAAACATTCAGTACTTC.

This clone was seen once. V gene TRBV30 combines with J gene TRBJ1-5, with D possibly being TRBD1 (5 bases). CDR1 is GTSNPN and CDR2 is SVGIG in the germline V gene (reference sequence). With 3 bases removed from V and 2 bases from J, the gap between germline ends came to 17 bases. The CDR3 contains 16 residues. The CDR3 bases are TGTGCCTGGAGCCCCCTGGGGCAGGGCCGCAATCAGCCCCAGCATTTT. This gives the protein CAWSPLGQGRNQPQHF.

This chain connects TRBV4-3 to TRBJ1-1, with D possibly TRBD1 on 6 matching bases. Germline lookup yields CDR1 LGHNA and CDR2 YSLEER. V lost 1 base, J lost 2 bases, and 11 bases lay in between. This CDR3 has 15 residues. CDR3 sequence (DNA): TGCGCCAGCAGCCAAGTTGTGGACAGAAACACTGAAGCTTTCTTT. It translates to CASSQVVDRNTEAFF.

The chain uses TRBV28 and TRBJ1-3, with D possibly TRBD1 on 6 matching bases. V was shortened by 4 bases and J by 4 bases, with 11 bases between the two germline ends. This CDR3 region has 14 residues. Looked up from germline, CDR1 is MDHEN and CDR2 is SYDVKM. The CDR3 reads CASSSGGQGNTIYF. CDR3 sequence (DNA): TGTGCCAGCAGTTCCGGGGGGCAGGGAAACACCATATATTTT.

CDR3 amino acids: CASSQETRVVGYTF. CDR3 in DNA: TGCGCCAGCAGCCAAGAGACGAGGGTAGTGGGCTACACCTTC. This sequence joins TRBV4-1 and TRBJ1-2; D is undetermined. V was trimmed by 0 bases and J by 8 bases, leaving 13 bases between them. The CDR3 length is 14 residues. Per the germline V gene, CDR1 is MGHRA and CDR2 is YSYEKL.

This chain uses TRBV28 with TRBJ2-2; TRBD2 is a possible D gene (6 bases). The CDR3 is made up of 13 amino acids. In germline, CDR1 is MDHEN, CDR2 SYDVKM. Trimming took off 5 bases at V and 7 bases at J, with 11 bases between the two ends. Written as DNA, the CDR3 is TGTGCCAGCAGTAAACGGGACTTCGGGGAGCTGTTTTTT. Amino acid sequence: CASSKRDFGELFF.

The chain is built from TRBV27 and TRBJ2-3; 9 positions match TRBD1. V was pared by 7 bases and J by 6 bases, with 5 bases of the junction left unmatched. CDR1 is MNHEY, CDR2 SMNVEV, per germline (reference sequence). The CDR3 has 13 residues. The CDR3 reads CASKDRGGDTQYF. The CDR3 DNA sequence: TGTGCCAGCAAGGACAGGGGTGGGGATACGCAGTATTTT.

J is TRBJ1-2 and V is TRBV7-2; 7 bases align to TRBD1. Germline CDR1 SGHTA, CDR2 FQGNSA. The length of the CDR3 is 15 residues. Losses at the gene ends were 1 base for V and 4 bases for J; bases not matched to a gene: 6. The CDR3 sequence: CASSLEGTELYGYTF. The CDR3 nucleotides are TGTGCCAGCAGCTTAGAGGGGACAGAACTCTATGGCTACACCTTC.

CDR3 in amino acids: CSVERSRNTGELFF. The CDR3 DNA reads TGCAGCGTTGAACGGTCACGCAACACCGGGGAGCTGTTTTTT. The chain joins TRBV29-1 to TRBJ2-2; D is unclear. V was cut by 2 bases and J by 2 bases, with 9 bases left in between. The CDR3 spans 14 residues. Germline loops: CDR1 SQVTM, CDR2 ANQGSEA.

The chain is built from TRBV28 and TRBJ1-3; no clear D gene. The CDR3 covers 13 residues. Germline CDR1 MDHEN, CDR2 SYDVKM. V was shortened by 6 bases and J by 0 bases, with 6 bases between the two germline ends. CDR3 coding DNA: TGTGCCAGCAGCTTCAGCTCTGGAAACACCATATATTTT. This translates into CASSFSSGNTIYF.

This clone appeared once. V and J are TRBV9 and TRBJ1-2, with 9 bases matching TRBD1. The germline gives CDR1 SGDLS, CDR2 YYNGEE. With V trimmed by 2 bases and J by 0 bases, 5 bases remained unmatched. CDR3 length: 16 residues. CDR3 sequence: CASSVRGQGTNYGYTF. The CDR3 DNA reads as TGTGCCAGCAGCGTGAGGGGACAGGGAACTAACTATGGCTACACCTTC. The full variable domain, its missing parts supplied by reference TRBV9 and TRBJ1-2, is DSGVTQTPKHLITATGQRVTLRCSPRSGDLSVYWYQQSLDQGLQFLIQYYNGEERAKGNILERFSAQQFPDLHSELNLSSLELGDSALYFCASSVRGQGTNYGYTFGSGTRLTVV.

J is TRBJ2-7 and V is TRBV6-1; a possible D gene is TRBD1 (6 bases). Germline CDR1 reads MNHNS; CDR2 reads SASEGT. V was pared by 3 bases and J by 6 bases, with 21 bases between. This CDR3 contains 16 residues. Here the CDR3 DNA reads TGTGCCAGCAGTGACTTCCCCAGGGGACGGCTTGCCGAGCAGTACTTC. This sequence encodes CASSDFPRGRLAEQYF.

The CDR3 DNA follows: TGTGCCATCAGTGCCGCGGGAGATAGCACAGATACGCAGTATTTT. Protein sequence: CAISAAGDSTDTQYF. The rearrangement uses TRBV10-3 and TRBJ2-3, with 7 nucleotides matching TRBD2. V lost 4 bases, J lost 0 bases, and 4 bases stayed unmatched. The CDR3 totals 15 residues. In germline, CDR1 is ENHRY, CDR2 SYGVKD.

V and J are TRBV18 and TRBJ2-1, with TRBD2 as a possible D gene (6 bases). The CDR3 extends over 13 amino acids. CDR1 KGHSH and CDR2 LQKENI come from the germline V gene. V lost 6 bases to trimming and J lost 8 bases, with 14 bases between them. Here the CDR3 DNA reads TGTGCCAGCTCGGGTGGAGGGTCCGATGAGCAGTTCTTC. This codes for CASSGGGSDEQFF. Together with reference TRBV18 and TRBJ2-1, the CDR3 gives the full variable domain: NAGVMQNPRHLVRRRGQEARLRCSPMKGHSHVYWYRQLPEEGLKFMVYLQKENIIDESGMPKERFSAEFPKEGPSILRIQQVVRGDSAAYFCASSGGGSDEQFFGPGTRLTVL.

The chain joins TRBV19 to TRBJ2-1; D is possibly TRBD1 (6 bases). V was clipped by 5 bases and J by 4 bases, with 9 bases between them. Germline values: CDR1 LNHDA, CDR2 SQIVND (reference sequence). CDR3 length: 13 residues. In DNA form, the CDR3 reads TGTGCCAGTAGTCAGACAGGTTACAATGAGCAGTTCTTC. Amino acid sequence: CASSQTGYNEQFF. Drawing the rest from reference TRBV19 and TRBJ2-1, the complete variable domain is DGGITQSPKYLFRKEGQNVTLSCEQNLNHDAMYWYRQDPGQGLRLIYYSQIVNDFQKGDIAEGYSVSREKKESFPLTVTSAQKNPTAFYLCASSQTGYNEQFFGPGTRLTVL.

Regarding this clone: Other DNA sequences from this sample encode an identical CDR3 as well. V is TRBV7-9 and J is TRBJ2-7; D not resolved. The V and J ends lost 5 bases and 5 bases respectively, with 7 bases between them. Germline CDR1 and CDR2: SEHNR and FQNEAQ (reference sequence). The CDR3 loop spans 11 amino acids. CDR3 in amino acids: CASSRVDEQYF. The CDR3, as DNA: TGTGCCAGCAGCCGGGTCGACGAGCAGTACTTC. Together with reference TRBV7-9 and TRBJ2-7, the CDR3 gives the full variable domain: DTGVSQNPRHKITKRGQNVTFRCDPISEHNRLYWYRQTLGQGPEFLTYFQNEAQLEKSRLLSDRFSAERPKGSFSTLEIQRTEQGDSAMYLCASSRVDEQYFGPGTRLTVT.

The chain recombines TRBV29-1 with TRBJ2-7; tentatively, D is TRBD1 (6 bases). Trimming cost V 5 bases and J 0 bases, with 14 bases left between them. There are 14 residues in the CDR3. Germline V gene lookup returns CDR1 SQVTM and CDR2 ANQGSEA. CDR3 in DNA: TGCAGCGTTCTGACCAGGGGTCTCTCCTACGAGCAGTACTTC. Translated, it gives CSVLTRGLSYEQYF.

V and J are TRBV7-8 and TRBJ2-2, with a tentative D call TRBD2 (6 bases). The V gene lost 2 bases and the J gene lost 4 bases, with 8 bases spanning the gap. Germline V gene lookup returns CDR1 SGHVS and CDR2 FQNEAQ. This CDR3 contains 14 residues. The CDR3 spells CASSLREVTGELFF. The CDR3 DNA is TGTGCCAGCAGCTTAAGGGAGGTCACCGGGGAGCTGTTTTTT.

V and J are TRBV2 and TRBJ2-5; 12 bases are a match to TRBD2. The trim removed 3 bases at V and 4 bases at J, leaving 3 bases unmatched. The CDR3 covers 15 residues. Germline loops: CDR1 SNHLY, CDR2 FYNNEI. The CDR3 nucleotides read TGTGCCAGCAGTGAGACTAGCGGGAGACGAGAGACCCAGTACTTC. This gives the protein CASSETSGRRETQYF.

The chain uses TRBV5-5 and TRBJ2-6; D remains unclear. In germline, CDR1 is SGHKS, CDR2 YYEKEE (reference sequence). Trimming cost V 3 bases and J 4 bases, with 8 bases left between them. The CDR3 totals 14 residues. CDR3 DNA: TGTGCCAGCAGCTCCCCGGCCGGGGCCAACGTCCTGACTTTC. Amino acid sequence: CASSSPAGANVLTF.

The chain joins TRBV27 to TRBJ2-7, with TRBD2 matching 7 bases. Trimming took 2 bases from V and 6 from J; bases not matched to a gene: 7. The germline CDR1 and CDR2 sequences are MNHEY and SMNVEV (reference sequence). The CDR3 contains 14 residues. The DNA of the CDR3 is TGTGCCAGCAGTTTACGTGCGGGAGCGAGCGAGCAGTACTTC. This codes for CASSLRAGASEQYF.

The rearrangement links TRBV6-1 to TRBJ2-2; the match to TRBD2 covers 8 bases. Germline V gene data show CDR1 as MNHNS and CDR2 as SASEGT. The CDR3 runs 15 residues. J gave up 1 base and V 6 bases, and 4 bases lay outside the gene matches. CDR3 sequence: CASRGLGENTGELFF. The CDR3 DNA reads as TGTGCCAGCAGGGGACTAGGAGAGAACACCGGGGAGCTGTTTTTT.

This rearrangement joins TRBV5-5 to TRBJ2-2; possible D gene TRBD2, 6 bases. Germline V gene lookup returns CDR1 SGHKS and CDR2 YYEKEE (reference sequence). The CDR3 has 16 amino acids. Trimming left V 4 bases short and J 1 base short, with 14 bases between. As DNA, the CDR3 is TGTGCCAGCAGCCGACTGGGTAGCGGGAACACCGGGGAGCTGTTTTTT. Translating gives CASSRLGSGNTGELFF.

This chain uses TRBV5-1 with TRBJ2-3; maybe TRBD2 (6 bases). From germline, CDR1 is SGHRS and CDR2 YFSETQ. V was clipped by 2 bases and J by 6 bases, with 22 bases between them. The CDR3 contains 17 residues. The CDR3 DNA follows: TGCGCCAGCAGCTTCCCAACCACCGGGACTCTAAGCGATACGCAGTATTTT. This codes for CASSFPTTGTLSDTQYF.

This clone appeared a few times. The CDR3 nucleotides read TGCGCCAGTGACCCTGGGGCAGATACGCAGTATTTT. The encoded protein is CASDPGADTQYF. This rearrangement joins TRBV10-2 to TRBJ2-3; D is uncertain. V was clipped by 9 bases and J by 4 bases, with 11 bases between them. The germline CDR1 and CDR2 sequences are WSHSY and SAAADI. This CDR3 has 12 residues.